The sequence of this T cell receptor (beta chain) was determined in a study of human T cells and chemical hapten exposure. For the study at large: Mainly, slight library volume differences in the pool made TCR yields vary. Study-level findings and limits: TCRs exceeding 1 in 1000 frequency stayed unchanged with DPC sensitization.

It was the library that attached unique molecular identifiers to individual cDNA molecules. Original handling: With a range of about 23,224 to 700,000, the median per sample was 95,638 TCRs. TCRdb itself ran the reads through MiXCR, one entry per CDR3 protein. Here the V and J calls rest on TCRdb's processing, not on the authors' analysis. The profile shows about 120,000 distinct CDR3 sequences, over 7% of them singletons. The CDR3 sequence is 17 residues long. CDR1 is MGHRA, CDR2 YSYEKL, per germline. With 0 bases clipped from V and 1 base from J, the junction kept 8 bases outside the gene matches. About this clonotype itself: What it binds is unknown.

Total RNA was isolated from unfractionated whole blood. The rearrangement links TRBV4-1 to TRBJ1-1, with 7 bases lining up with TRBD1. Material for sequencing was whole blood. The receptor was isolated from a human donor in good health. Some clones in this sample may be carry-over from other donors' samples. The CDR3 protein is CASSQEAQGQSNTEAFF. The CDR3 region has the DNA TGCGCCAGCAGCCAAGAAGCCCAGGGACAGTCGAACACTGAAGCTTTCTTT.